The sample holds a few counts of the clone carrying this TCR beta chain. Its target is not known. The sample is drawn from a study of beta chain features in type 1 diabetes. Study-level results: Moderate but significant shortening of TCRB CDR3s was recorded in all four CD4+ subsets from Type 1 diabetes patients.

Germline lookup yields CDR1 LNHDA and CDR2 SQIVND (reference sequence). V shed 5 bases, J shed 5 bases, and the junction held 11 bases outside the gene matches. This CDR3 comprises 15 residues. CD45RO/CCR7/CD25/CD127/CD95/CD27 staining was used to isolate CD4+ naive, central memory, regulatory and stem cell-like memory cells by sorting. Expressed TCRB transcripts were sequenced because the isolated RNA had all been reverse transcribed beforehand. It was found that naive, central memory and regulatory T cell samples averaged about 3.57 million reads. Repertoires were generated with immunoSEQ multiplex PCR, while TCRdb's copy carries only in-frame clones and drops some. Counted here are over 200,000 clones, approximately 10% occurring once; the ten biggest clones make up around 0.017%.

The V and J genes are TRBV19 and TRBJ2-7; 8 bases are shared with TRBD1. This clonotype was obtained from a man aged 25-40 years with type 1 diabetes. Source material: naive CD4+ T cells from blood. Here the CDR3 reads CASSGPSDRVHEQYF. DNA for the CDR3: TGTGCCAGTAGTGGCCCCTCGGACAGGGTCCACGAGCAGTACTTC.